The TCR beta chain under discussion was sequenced for a study of vaccination and CD4 T cells after COVID-19. Turning to the study itself: Convalescent patients had positive nasal swab PCR results for SARS-CoV-2. Disease was mild in eight to ten and severe in one.

Sequenced with the Oncomine TCR Beta short-read assay was DNA taken from cultured CD4+ T cells. Each CDR3 protein is one row after TCRdb ran MiXCR on the PCR reads. The sample consists of roughly 9,900 distinct CDR3 sequences, roughly 31% of them appearing once. Trimming took off 6 bases at V and 0 bases at J, with 11 bases between the two ends. Germline CDR1 and CDR2: DFQATT and SNEGSKA (reference sequence). The CDR3 has 13 amino acids. Noted treatment: roughly ten-day PBMC culture with coronavirus spike peptide pools or control peptides (ViraFEST assay). ViraFEST grew antigen-specific T cells using peptide pools, then sequenced TCRs. Study outcomes and limitations: The study found median SARS-CoV-2-reactive clonotypes rising from roughly 21 to 40, not significantly.

Remarks on this clonotype: Antigen: not known.

The specimen was CD4+ T cells from blood, cultured in vitro. This receptor was taken from a human donor who had recovered from COVID-19. The chain has TRBV20-1 and TRBJ1-1; D gene ambiguous. For the CDR3, the DNA is TGCAGTGCGGCAGAAGACATGAACACTGAAGCTTTCTTT. It encodes CSAAEDMNTEAFF.